The 17 T cell receptor beta chains reported below all come from one sample, sequenced in a study of T cells after yellow fever vaccination. TCRdb redid the calling of the 5' RACE reads with MiXCR, one entry per CDR3 protein. The sample lists under 400,000 distinct CDR3 sequences; 11% were seen once. The specimen comprised PBMCs, sampled on the day of the first yellow fever vaccination. The origin of the receptors is a man younger than 35 who received the YFV17D yellow fever vaccine.

The chain employs TRBV7-3 and TRBJ2-1; D remains ambiguous. V gave up 2 bases and J gave up 9 bases, with 11 bases separating them. This CDR3 comprises 13 residues. Germline V gene sequence: CDR1 SGHTA, CDR2 FQGTGA. CDR3 protein: CASSLSDVGEQFF. Written as DNA, the CDR3 is TGTGCCAGCAGCTTATCGGACGTAGGTGAGCAGTTCTTC.

This clonotype was found a few times. This rearrangement joins TRBV5-1 to TRBJ1-2; D unresolved. Germline-derived CDR1 and CDR2 are SGHRS and YFSETQ. V lost 3 bases, J lost 3 bases, and 9 bases lay in between. The CDR3 consists of 13 residues. In DNA, the CDR3 is TGCGCCAGCAGCTGGTCCGGGGACTATGGCTACACCTTC. Its protein product is CASSWSGDYGYTF. The whole variable domain, remainder taken from reference TRBV5-1 and TRBJ1-2, is KAGVTQTPRYLIKTRGQQVTLSCSPISGHRSVSWYQQTPGQGLQFLFEYFSETQRNKGNFPGRFSGRQFSNSRSEMNVSTLELGDSALYLCASSWSGDYGYTFGSGTRLTVV.

This clonotype showed up just a few times. J is TRBJ2-2 and V is TRBV20-1; TRBD2 agrees at 9 bases. The CDR3 runs to 15 residues. J gave up 8 bases and V 1 base, and 8 bases lay outside the gene matches. Germline assignment: CDR1 DFQATT and CDR2 SNEGSKA (reference sequence). CDR3 protein: CSARAASLAGGELFF. CDR3 DNA: TGCAGTGCTAGAGCGGCAAGTCTAGCGGGGGGGGAGCTGTTTTTT.

A few counts support this clonotype. V is TRBV9 and J is TRBJ2-1; tentatively, D is TRBD2 (6 bases). There are 17 residues in the CDR3. The ends were cut back, 3 bases at V and 0 bases at J, with 16 bases in the middle. Germline CDR1 SGDLS, CDR2 YYNGEE. CDR3 loop: CASSARLGRSSYNEQFF. The DNA of the CDR3 is TGTGCCAGCAGCGCGAGACTAGGCCGGAGCTCCTACAATGAGCAGTTCTTC.

This clonotype was observed a handful of times. The DNA for the CDR3 is TGCGCCAGCAGCTTGCTAAGGGGTAGGAACACTGAAGCTTTCTTT. As protein: CASSLLRGRNTEAFF. The chain uses TRBV5-1 and TRBJ1-1; tentative D call: TRBD1 (5 bases). The CDR3 has 15 amino acids. V lost 1 base to trimming and J lost 1 base, with 11 bases between them. Germline V gives CDR1 SGHRS, CDR2 YFSETQ.

The J gene is TRBJ2-3, the V gene TRBV7-2; TRBD2 agrees at 11 bases. V dropped 5 bases and J dropped 6; count of bases not matched to a gene: 13. CDR1 is SGHTA, CDR2 FQGNSA, per germline. The CDR3 has 17 amino acids. For the CDR3, the DNA is TGTGCCAGCAGCCTGCAATTACTAGCGGGGGTGTCTGATACGCAGTATTTT. Protein product: CASSLQLLAGVSDTQYF. Drawing the rest from reference TRBV7-2 and TRBJ2-3, the complete variable domain is GAGVSQSPSNKVTEKGKDVELRCDPISGHTALYWYRQSLGQGLEFLIYFQGNSAPDKSGLPSDRFSAERTGGSVSTLTIQRTQQEDSAVYLCASSLQLLAGVSDTQYFGPGTRLTVL.

This clonotype occurred a few times. CDR3 coding DNA: TGTGCCAGCAGTTTAACCAAGGGACTAGGCCAAGAGACCCAGTACTTC. It encodes CASSLTKGLGQETQYF. The chain is built from TRBV7-7 and TRBJ2-5; TRBD2 matches 8 bases. This CDR3 has 16 residues. V lost 6 bases and J lost 1; bases outside the gene matches: 10. Germline V gene data show CDR1 as SSHAT and CDR2 as FNYEAQ (reference sequence).

The chain combines TRBV10-3 with TRBJ1-2, with 7 bases that match TRBD1. The trim removed 6 bases at V and 3 bases at J, leaving 4 bases unmatched. Germline values: CDR1 ENHRY, CDR2 SYGVKD. CDR3 length: 13 residues. The CDR3 nucleotides read TGTGCCATCAGGAGTGGACAGGACTATGGCTACACCTTC. This translates into CAIRSGQDYGYTF.

The V call is TRBV5-1, the J call TRBJ2-4; 7 bases agree with TRBD1. The length of the CDR3 is 16 residues. The germline V gene has CDR1 SGHRS and CDR2 YFSETQ. V lost 0 bases to trimming and J lost 1 base; unmatched junction nucleotides: 4. Written as DNA, the CDR3 is TGCGCCAGCAGCTTGGACAGGGGAACGGCCAAAAACATTCAGTACTTC. Protein: CASSLDRGTAKNIQYF.

This clonotype was seen ten or more times. The chain joins TRBV5-1 to TRBJ1-1; weak D call: TRBD1 (5 bases). CDR3 length: 14 residues. Germline V gives CDR1 SGHRS, CDR2 YFSETQ. V dropped 4 bases and J dropped 7 bases, with 17 bases sitting between them. CDR3 coding DNA: TGCGCCAGCAGCGCAGATACCACAGGTATTGAAGCTTTCTTT. Encoded protein: CASSADTTGIEAFF.

The chain joins TRBV6-4 to TRBJ2-1, with 11 bases fitting TRBD2. The germline CDR1 and CDR2 sequences are MRHNA and SNTAGT. After removal of 4 bases from V and 7 bases from J, the junction contained 6 bases not matched to a gene. CDR3 length equals 15 residues. The CDR3 loop is CASSATSGGLNEQFF. For the CDR3, the DNA is TGTGCCAGCAGTGCCACTAGCGGGGGTTTAAATGAGCAGTTCTTC.

In DNA, the CDR3 is TGCGCCAGCAGCCAAGACGGCGGGGGGGCCGCGGAGACCCAGTACTTC. Translating it yields CASSQDGGGAAETQYF. V and J are TRBV4-1 and TRBJ2-5; 9 positions match TRBD2. The CDR3 totals 16 residues. The trim removed 0 bases at V and 5 bases at J, leaving 7 bases unmatched. The germline gives CDR1 MGHRA, CDR2 YSYEKL.

This clonotype was counted a few times. This rearrangement joins TRBV19 to TRBJ2-1; possibly TRBD2 for D (5 bases). Germline lookup yields CDR1 LNHDA and CDR2 SQIVND (reference sequence). Trimming removed 7 bases from V and 9 bases from J, with 16 bases in between. CDR3 size: 13 residues. CDR3: CASTPTEGGEQFF. The CDR3 nucleotides are TGTGCCAGTACCCCCACCGAGGGTGGTGAGCAGTTCTTC. The full variable domain, in which reference TRBV19 and TRBJ2-1 provide the parts outside the CDR3, is DGGITQSPKYLFRKEGQNVTLSCEQNLNHDAMYWYRQDPGQGLRLIYYSQIVNDFQKGDIAEGYSVSREKKESFPLTVTSAQKNPTAFYLCASTPTEGGEQFFGPGTRLTVL.

The chain uses TRBV4-2 and TRBJ2-7, with D maybe TRBD2 (6 bases). This CDR3 comprises 18 residues. With 2 bases removed from V and 0 bases from J, the gap between germline ends came to 20 bases. Germline CDR1 and CDR2: LGHNA and YNFKEQ. CDR3 nucleotide sequence: TGTGCCAGCAGCCAACCCAGACTAGGGCCGGAGAGCTCCTACGAGCAGTACTTC. As protein: CASSQPRLGPESSYEQYF.

This clonotype was picked up a small number of times. This chain connects TRBV7-9 to TRBJ2-5; 8 bases map to TRBD2. V was pared by 5 bases and J by 0 bases, with 2 bases of the junction left unmatched. The CDR3 consists of 14 residues. CDR1 is SEHNR, CDR2 FQNEAQ, per germline (reference sequence). Here the CDR3 reads CASSPRGDQETQYF. The CDR3 DNA sequence: TGTGCCAGCAGCCCGCGGGGGGACCAAGAGACCCAGTACTTC.

The chain combines TRBV15 with TRBJ1-1, with D maybe TRBD1 (6 bases). The CDR3 is 14 amino acids. V was trimmed by 3 bases and J by 2 bases, leaving 10 bases between them. Germline values: CDR1 LNHNV, CDR2 YYDKDF (reference sequence). The CDR3 nucleotides are TGTGCCACCAGCAGGTACAGGGTAAACACTGAAGCTTTCTTT. Encoded protein: CATSRYRVNTEAFF.

Written as DNA, the CDR3 is TGCAGTCTCTCAGTCCGGTATAGCGGGGGCGATACGCAGTATTTT. Translated, it gives CSLSVRYSGGDTQYF. J is TRBJ2-3 and V is TRBV20-1; TRBD2 agrees at 9 bases. V gave up 8 bases and J gave up 6 bases; unmatched junction bases: 15. The CDR3 covers 15 residues. Germline V gene lookup returns CDR1 DFQATT and CDR2 SNEGSKA (reference sequence).